This paragraph reports one T cell receptor (beta chain). There are many counts of this clonotype. The specificity of this receptor is unknown. There are no base qualities to consult, and no much larger clone falls within one base. The treatment or condition label, as the study defines it: allogeneic hematopoietic cell transplantation with graft depleted of TCRalphabeta T cells and CD19 B cells. TCRalphabeta/CD19-depleted allogeneic hematopoietic cell grafts were given to the transplant recipients, all of whom were children. Preparation of the library involved PCR. Instrument used: Illumina HiSeq 2500. TCR library preparation used molecular barcoding, with unique molecular identifiers applied to normalize quantification of the TCRbeta repertoire. The public reads were run again by TCRdb, first through fastp at Q25 and then through MiXCR, and only productive beta chains were kept. Identical CDR3 proteins give one entry, which carries the most common genes and DNA. This sample comprises approximately 500,000 distinct CDR3 sequences, roughly a tenth of them detected only once. About 2.1% of the sample is in the top ten clones.

The entry originates in a study of T-cell reconstitution after alpha-beta-depleted transplantation in children (dated by TCRdb to the mid-2010s). Turning to the overall study: Using TCR repertoire profiling, the study followed T-cell immune reconstitution in a quantitative way in children after TCRalphabeta/CD19-depleted allogeneic hematopoietic cell transplantation.

General findings and caveats noted by the study authors: In some patients, high TCRbeta diversity at day 60 was attributed to recipient T cells and intrathymic progenitors that had survived conditioning. The apparently early alphabetaT-cell count recovery about two months after transplant was reportedly dependent on only several hundred rapidly expanded clones derived from non-depleted graft cells. Over subsequent months, a decline in hyperexpanded clone frequencies was noted, and after one year, T-cell counts and TCRbeta diversity were mostly ascribed to newly produced T cells.

V is pared back by 3 bases and J by 3 bases, with 4 bases lying between the germline termini. The CDR3, cysteine through phenylalanine, is 12 amino acids long. The sequence is cut down to CDR3 DNA, 36 bases in frame from base 1. This receptor chain uses TRBV12-3 or TRBV12-4 and TRBJ2-3; no D segment can be confidently identified. The input for sequencing was PBMCs, taken before TCRalphabeta/CD19-depleted stem cell transplant. The sequence came from a child aged 2-15 years with inherited bone marrow failure, due to receive a stem cell transplant. CDR3 sequence: CASSFMTDTQYF. Read as DNA, the sequence is TGTGCCAGCAGTTTTATGACAGATACGCAGTATTTT.